This is a list of T cell receptor beta chains from one sample in a study of response to subunit inactivated influenza vaccine. TCRdb reprocessed the RT-PCR reads via MiXCR and lists one record per CDR3 protein. There are around 650,000 distinct CDR3 sequences in the sample; 15% to 18% occur only once, and around 10% lies in the top ten. Specimen: PBMCs from blood, collected 11 to 12 days after vaccination. Receptors originate from a man aged 50-59 years who received an inactivated influenza vaccine. CDR3s include the opening cysteine and the closing phenylalanine or tryptophan. Fields, in order: V gene, J gene, CDR3 protein.

V gene: TRBV5-1; J gene: TRBJ1-1; CDR3 protein: CASRSGDGEYTEAFF
V gene: TRBV2; J gene: TRBJ2-1; CDR3 protein: CALAGTGIAGKQFF
V gene: TRBV21-1; J gene: TRBJ2-5; CDR3 protein: CASVDRGPKNQETQYF
V gene: TRBV5-1; J gene: TRBJ2-7; CDR3 protein: CASSLAPSGASSYEQYF
V gene: TRBV5-1; J gene: TRBJ2-5; CDR3 protein: CASQEPQETQYF
V gene: TRBV5-1; J gene: TRBJ2-7; CDR3 protein: CASSLWSRQISYEQYF
V gene: TRBV4-1; J gene: TRBJ1-2; CDR3 protein: CASSQAPSDGGKFYTF
V gene: TRBV20-1; J gene: TRBJ1-2; CDR3 protein: CSAKLYGYTF
V gene: TRBV7-9; J gene: TRBJ2-7; CDR3 protein: CASSLGVRGDEQYF
V gene: TRBV13; J gene: TRBJ2-5; CDR3 protein: CASPGGGGGETQYF
V gene: TRBV7-9; J gene: TRBJ1-1; CDR3 protein: CASSLGDRVYTEAFF
V gene: TRBV29-1; J gene: TRBJ2-3; CDR3 protein: CSGGRSSTDTQYF
V gene: TRBV13; J gene: TRBJ2-5; CDR3 protein: CASSSQSGGETQYF
V gene: TRBV28; J gene: TRBJ2-7; CDR3 protein: CASSWGTSGGPAYEQYF
V gene: TRBV29-1; J gene: TRBJ2-7; CDR3 protein: CSGGTLYEQYF
V gene: TRBV14; J gene: TRBJ2-1; CDR3 protein: CASSQAGLPPNEQFF
V gene: TRBV20-1; J gene: TRBJ2-6; CDR3 protein: CCAKARAWGASGANVLTF
V gene: TRBV21-1; J gene: TRBJ1-5; CDR3 protein: CASSKAGRSQPQHF
V gene: TRBV5-1; J gene: TRBJ2-2; CDR3 protein: CASSYVISPNTGELFF
V gene: TRBV6-1; J gene: TRBJ2-7; CDR3 protein: CASSRLAGVWEQYF
V gene: TRBV6-6; J gene: TRBJ1-1; CDR3 protein: CASSYKRDEAFF
V gene: TRBV7-8; J gene: TRBJ2-5; CDR3 protein: CASSFGQGETQYF
V gene: TRBV29-1; J gene: TRBJ1-2; CDR3 protein: CSVREDRGDGYTF
V gene: TRBV10-3; J gene: TRBJ1-1; CDR3 protein: CAISEMVNTEAFF
V gene: TRBV5-1; J gene: TRBJ2-7; CDR3 protein: CASSRDSPKSYEQYF
V gene: TRBV12-1; J gene: TRBJ2-3; CDR3 protein: CASSLVGGALNTDTQYF
V gene: TRBV6-6; J gene: TRBJ1-6; CDR3 protein: CASRRTVNSPLHF
V gene: TRBV20-1; J gene: TRBJ1-6; CDR3 protein: CSVLGQGEVALHF
V gene: TRBV28; J gene: TRBJ1-3; CDR3 protein: CASSLGSGGNTIYF
V gene: TRBV7-8; J gene: TRBJ2-3; CDR3 protein: CASSLASGLAGFDTQYF
V gene: TRBV5-5; J gene: TRBJ1-4; CDR3 protein: CASSPHAGSNEKLFF
V gene: TRBV7-8; J gene: TRBJ1-5; CDR3 protein: CASSLVRRGPNQPQHF
V gene: TRBV5-4; J gene: TRBJ2-5; CDR3 protein: CASSIADQETQYF
V gene: TRBV7-6; J gene: TRBJ2-1; CDR3 protein: CASSSFFREGGSYNEQFF
V gene: TRBV28; J gene: TRBJ2-3; CDR3 protein: CASKVRSLAVDTQYF
V gene: TRBV10-3; J gene: TRBJ2-7; CDR3 protein: CAIRVRDSSSYEQYF
V gene: TRBV28; J gene: TRBJ2-1; CDR3 protein: CASRGPTDYNEQFF
V gene: TRBV6-2/TRBV6-3; J gene: TRBJ2-3; CDR3 protein: CASKGSGRDTQYF
V gene: TRBV11-2; J gene: TRBJ2-1; CDR3 protein: CASSSLARASSYNEQFF
V gene: TRBV9; J gene: TRBJ2-1; CDR3 protein: CASSMGQDYNEQFF